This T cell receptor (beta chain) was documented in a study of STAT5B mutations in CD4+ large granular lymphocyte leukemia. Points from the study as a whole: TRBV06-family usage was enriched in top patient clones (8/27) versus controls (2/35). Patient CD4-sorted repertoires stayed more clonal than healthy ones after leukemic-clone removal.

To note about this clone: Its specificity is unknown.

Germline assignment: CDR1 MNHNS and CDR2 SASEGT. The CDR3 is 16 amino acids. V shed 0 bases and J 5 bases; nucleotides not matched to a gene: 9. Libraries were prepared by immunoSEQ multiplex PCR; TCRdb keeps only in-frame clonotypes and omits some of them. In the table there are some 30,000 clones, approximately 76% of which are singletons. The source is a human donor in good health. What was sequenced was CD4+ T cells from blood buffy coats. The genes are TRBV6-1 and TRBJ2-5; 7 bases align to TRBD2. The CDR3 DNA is TGTGCCAGCAGTGAAGCGCTGGGGGGGAGGGTTGAGACCCAGTACTTC. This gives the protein CASSEALGGRVETQYF.